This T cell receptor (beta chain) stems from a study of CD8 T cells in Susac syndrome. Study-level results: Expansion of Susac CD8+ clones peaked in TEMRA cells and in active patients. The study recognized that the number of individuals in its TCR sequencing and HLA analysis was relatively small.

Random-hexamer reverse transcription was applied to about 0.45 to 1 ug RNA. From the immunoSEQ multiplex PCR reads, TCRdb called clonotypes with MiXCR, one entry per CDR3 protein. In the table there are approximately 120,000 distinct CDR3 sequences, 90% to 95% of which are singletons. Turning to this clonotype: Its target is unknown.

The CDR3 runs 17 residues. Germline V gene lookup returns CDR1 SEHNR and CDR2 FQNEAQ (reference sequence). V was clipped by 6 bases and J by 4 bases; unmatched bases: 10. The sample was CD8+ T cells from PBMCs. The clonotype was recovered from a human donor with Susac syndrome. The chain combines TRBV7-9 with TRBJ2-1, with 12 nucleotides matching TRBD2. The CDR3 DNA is TGTGCCAGCAGTTCCGGACTAGCGGGGCCTATATACAATGAGCAGTTCTTC. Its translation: CASSSGLAGPIYNEQFF.